This paragraph covers one TCR beta chain sequence. This entry comes from a study of blood T cells in healthy people across ages. Total RNA was extracted at no less than 5.5 micrograms per sample. The CDR3 totals 13 residues. Germline V CDR1 and CDR2: MNHNY, SVGAGI (reference sequence). The V and J ends lost 5 bases and 6 bases respectively, with 10 bases between them. Alongside a J-beta primer mix, a sample-barcoded 5' primer served in a second PCR lasting roughly 7 to 12 cycles. In TCRdb, the 5' RACE reads were re-called with MiXCR into one record per CDR3 protein. In the table there are about 1.4 million distinct CDR3 sequences, 45% to 70% of which are singletons.

Material: blood. The clonotype comes from a man between 18 and 29 years old in good health. The V call is TRBV6-6, the J call TRBJ2-2; D possibly corresponds to TRBD2 (5 bases). CDR3: CASSTLVPGELFF. The CDR3 region has the DNA TGTGCCAGCAGTACACTAGTGCCCGGGGAGCTGTTTTTT.